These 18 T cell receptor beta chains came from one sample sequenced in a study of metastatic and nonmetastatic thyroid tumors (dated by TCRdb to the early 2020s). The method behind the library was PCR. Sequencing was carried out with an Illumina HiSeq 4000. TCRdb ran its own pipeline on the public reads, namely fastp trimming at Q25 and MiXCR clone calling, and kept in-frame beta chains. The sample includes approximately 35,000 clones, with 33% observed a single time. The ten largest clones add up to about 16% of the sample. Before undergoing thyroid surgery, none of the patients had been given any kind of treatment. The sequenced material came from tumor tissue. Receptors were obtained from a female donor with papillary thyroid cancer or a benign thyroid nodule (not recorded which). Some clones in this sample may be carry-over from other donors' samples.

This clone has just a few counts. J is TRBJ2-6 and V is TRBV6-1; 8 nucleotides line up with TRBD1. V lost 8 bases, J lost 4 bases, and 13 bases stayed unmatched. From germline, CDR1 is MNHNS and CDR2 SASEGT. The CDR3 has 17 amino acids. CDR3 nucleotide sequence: TGTGCCAGCGCCTCGGGTACAGGGGGAGGAGGGGCCAACGTCCTGACTTTC. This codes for CASASGTGGGGANVLTF.

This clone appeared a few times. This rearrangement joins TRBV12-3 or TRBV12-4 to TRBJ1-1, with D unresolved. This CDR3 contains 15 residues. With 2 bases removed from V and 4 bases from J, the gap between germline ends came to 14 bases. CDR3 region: CASSLTSAGGTEAFF. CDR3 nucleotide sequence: TGTGCCAGCAGTTTAACCTCGGCCGGAGGCACTGAAGCTTTCTTT.

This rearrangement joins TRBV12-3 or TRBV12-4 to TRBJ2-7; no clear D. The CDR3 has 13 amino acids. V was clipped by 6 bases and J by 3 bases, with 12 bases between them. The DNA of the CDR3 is TGTGCCAGCAGCCCGCTTAACTACTACGAGCAGTACTTC. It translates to CASSPLNYYEQYF.

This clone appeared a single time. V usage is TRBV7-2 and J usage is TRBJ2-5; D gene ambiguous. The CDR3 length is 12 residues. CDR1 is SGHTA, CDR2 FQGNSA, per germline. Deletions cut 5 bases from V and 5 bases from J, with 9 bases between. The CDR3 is CASSQYTETQYF. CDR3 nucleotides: TGTGCCAGCAGCCAGTACACGGAGACCCAGTACTTC.

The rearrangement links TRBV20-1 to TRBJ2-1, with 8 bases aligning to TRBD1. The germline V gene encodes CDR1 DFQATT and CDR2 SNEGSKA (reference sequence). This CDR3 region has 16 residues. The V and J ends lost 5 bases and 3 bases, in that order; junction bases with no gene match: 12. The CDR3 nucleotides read TGCAGTGCTGAAAGCGGGTACAGGGGGTTCTACAATGAGCAGTTCTTC. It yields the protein CSAESGYRGFYNEQFF.

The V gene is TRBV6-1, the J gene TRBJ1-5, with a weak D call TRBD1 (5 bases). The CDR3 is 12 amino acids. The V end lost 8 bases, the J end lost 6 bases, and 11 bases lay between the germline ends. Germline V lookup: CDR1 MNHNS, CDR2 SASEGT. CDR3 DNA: TGTGCCAGCCTCGAGGGGTTTCAGCCCCAGCATTTT. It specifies CASLEGFQPQHF.

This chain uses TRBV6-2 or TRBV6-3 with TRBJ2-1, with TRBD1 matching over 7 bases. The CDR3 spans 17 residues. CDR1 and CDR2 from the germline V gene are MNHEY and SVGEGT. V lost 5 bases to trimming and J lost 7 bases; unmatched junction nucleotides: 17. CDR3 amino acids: CASSTDRVVLYRNEQFF. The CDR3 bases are TGTGCCAGCAGTACCGACAGGGTAGTGCTTTATAGGAATGAGCAGTTCTTC.

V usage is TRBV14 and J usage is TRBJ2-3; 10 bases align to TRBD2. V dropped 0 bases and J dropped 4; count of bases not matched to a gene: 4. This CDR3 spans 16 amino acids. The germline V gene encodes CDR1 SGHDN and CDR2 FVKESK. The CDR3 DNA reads TGTGCCAGCAGCCAAGACCTAGCGGGAGTGGCAGATACGCAGTATTTT. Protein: CASSQDLAGVADTQYF.

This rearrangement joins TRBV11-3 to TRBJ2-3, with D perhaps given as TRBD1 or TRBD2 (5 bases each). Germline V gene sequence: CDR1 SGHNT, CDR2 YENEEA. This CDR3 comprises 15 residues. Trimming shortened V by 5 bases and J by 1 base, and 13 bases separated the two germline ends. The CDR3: CASSAGALRTDTQYF. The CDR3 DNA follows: TGTGCCAGCAGCGCCGGGGCCTTGCGCACAGATACGCAGTATTTT.

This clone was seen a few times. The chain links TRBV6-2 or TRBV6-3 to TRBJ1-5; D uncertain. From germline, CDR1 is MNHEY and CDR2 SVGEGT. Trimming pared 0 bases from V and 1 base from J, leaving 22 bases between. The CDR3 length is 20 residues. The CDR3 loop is CASSYSGSSPGQRSNQPQHF. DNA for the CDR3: TGTGCCAGCAGTTACTCGGGGTCAAGTCCGGGTCAGAGGAGCAATCAGCCCCAGCATTTT.

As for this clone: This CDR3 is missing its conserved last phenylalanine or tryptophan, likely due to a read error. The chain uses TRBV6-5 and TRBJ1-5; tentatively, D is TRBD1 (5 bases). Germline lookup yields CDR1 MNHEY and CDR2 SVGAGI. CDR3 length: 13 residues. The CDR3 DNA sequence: TGTGTCAGCAGTTCGGGGGACGGTCAGCCCCAGCATTCT. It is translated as CVSSSGDGQPQHS.

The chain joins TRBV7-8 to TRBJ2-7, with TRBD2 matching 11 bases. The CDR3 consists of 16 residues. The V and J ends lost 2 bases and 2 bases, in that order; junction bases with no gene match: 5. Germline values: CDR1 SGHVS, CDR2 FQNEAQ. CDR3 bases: TGTGCCAGCAGCTTATCGGCTAGCGGGGGGACCTACGAGCAGTACTTC. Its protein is CASSLSASGGTYEQYF.

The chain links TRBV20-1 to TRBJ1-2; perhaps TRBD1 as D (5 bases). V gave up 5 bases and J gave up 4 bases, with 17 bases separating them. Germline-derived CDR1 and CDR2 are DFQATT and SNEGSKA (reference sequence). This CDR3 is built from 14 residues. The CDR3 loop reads CSAPGTLVVYGYTF. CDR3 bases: TGCAGTGCTCCCGGGACTCTGGTCGTCTATGGCTACACCTTC.

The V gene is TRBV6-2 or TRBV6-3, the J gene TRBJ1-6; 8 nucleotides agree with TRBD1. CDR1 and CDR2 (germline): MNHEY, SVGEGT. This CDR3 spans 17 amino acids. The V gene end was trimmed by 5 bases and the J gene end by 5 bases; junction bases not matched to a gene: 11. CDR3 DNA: TGTGCCAGCAGTGGACGGACAGGGTCGACGAATAATTCACCCCTCCACTTT. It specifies CASSGRTGSTNNSPLHF.

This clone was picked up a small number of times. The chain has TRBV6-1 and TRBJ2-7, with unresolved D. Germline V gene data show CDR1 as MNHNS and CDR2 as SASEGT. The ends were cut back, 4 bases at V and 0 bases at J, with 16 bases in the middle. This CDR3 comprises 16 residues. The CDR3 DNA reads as TGTGCCAGCAGTGTCTTCGACGGCGGTCCCTCCTACGAGCAGTACTTC. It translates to CASSVFDGGPSYEQYF.

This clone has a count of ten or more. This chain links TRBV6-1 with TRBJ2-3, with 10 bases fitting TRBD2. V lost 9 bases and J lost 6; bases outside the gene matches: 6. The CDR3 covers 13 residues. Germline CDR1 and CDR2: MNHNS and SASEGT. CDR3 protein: CASRTSGTDTQYF. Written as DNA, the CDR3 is TGTGCCAGTCGTACTAGCGGGACCGATACGCAGTATTTT.

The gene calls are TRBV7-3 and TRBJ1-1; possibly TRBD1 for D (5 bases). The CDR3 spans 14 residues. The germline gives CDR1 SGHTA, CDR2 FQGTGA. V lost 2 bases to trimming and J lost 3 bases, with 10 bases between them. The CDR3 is CASSLLGRDTEAFF. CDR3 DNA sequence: TGTGCCAGCAGCTTACTGGGACGCGACACTGAAGCTTTCTTT.

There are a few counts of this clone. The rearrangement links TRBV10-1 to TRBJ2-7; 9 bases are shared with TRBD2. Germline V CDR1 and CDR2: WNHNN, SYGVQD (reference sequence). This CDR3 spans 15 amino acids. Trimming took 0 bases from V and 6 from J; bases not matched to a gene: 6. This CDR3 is CASSESGAGGFEQYF. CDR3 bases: TGCGCCAGCAGTGAGTCGGGAGCGGGAGGATTCGAGCAGTACTTC.